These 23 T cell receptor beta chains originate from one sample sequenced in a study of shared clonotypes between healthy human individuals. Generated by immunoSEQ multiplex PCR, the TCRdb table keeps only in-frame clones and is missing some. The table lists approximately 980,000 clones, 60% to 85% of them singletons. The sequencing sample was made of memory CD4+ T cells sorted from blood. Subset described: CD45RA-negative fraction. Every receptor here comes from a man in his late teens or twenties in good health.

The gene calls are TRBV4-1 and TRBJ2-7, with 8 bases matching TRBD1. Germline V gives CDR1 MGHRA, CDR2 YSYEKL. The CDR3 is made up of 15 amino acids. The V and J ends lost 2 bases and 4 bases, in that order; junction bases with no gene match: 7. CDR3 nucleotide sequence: TGCGCCAGCAGCCAACCGGAACAGGGGGTATACGAGCAGTACTTC. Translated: CASSQPEQGVYEQYF.

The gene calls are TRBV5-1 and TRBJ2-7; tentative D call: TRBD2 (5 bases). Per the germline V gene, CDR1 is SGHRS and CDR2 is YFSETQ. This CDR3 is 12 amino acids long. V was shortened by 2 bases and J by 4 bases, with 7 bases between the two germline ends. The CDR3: CASSLRGYEQYF. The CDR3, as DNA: TGCGCCAGCAGCTTACGGGGATACGAGCAGTACTTC. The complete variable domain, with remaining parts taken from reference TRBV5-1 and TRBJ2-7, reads KAGVTQTPRYLIKTRGQQVTLSCSPISGHRSVSWYQQTPGQGLQFLFEYFSETQRNKGNFPGRFSGRQFSNSRSEMNVSTLELGDSALYLCASSLRGYEQYFGPGTRLTVT.

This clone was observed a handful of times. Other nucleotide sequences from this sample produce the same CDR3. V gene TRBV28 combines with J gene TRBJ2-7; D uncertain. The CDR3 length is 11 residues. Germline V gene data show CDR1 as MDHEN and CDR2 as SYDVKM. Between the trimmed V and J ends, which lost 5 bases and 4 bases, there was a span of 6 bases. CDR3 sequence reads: CASSPRYEQYF. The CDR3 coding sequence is TGTGCCAGCAGTCCCCGATACGAGCAGTACTTC.

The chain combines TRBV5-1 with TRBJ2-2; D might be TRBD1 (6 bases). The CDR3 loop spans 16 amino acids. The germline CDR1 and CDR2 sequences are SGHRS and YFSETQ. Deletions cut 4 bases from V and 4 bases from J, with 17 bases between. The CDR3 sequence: CASSPQMGAGTGELFF. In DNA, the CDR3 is TGCGCCAGCAGCCCTCAAATGGGGGCCGGCACCGGGGAGCTGTTTTTT.

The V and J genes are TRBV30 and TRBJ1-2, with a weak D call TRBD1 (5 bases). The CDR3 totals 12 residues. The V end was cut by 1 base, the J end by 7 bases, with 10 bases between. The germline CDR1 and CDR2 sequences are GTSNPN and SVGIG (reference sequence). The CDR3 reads CAWSEGHGGYTF. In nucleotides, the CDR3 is TGTGCCTGGAGTGAGGGGCATGGTGGCTACACCTTC.

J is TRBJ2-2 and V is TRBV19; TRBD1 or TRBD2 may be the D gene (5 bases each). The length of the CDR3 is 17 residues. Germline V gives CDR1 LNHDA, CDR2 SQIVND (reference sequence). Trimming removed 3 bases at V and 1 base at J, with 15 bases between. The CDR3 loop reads CASSISLGPLNTGELFF. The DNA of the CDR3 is TGTGCCAGTAGTATCTCCTTGGGACCGTTGAACACCGGGGAGCTGTTTTTT. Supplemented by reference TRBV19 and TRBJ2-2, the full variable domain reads DGGITQSPKYLFRKEGQNVTLSCEQNLNHDAMYWYRQDPGQGLRLIYYSQIVNDFQKGDIAEGYSVSREKKESFPLTVTSAQKNPTAFYLCASSISLGPLNTGELFFGEGSRLTVL.

The CDR3 sequence is CASSSRTSNEQFF. CDR3 in DNA: TGCGCCAGCAGCTCCAGGACGTCCAATGAGCAGTTCTTC. The gene calls are TRBV5-1 and TRBJ2-1, with D hard to call. Between the trimmed V and J ends, which lost 3 bases and 6 bases, there was a span of 10 bases. This CDR3 is 13 amino acids long. Per germline, CDR1 SGHRS and CDR2 YFSETQ.

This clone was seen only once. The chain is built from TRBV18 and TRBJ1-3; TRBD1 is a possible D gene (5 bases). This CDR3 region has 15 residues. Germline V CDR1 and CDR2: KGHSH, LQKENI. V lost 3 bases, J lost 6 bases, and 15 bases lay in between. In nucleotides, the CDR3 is TGTGCCAGCTCACCGTCCGACAGTTTGATAAACACCATATATTTT. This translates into CASSPSDSLINTIYF.

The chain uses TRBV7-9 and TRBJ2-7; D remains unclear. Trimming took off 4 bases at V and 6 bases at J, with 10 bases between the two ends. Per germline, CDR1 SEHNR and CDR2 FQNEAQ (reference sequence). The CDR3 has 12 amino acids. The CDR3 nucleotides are TGTGCCAGCAGCTCCCCCCCGTCCGAGCAGTACTTC. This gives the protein CASSSPPSEQYF.

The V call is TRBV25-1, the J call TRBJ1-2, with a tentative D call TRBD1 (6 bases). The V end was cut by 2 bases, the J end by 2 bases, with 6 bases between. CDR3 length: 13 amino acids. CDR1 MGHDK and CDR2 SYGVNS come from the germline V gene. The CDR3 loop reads CASSEQGNYGYTF. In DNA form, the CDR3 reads TGTGCCAGCAGTGAACAGGGGAACTATGGCTACACCTTC.

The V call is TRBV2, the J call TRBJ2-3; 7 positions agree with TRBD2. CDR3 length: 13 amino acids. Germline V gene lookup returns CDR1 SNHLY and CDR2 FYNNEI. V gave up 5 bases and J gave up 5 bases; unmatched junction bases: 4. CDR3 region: CASSSGVGDTQYF. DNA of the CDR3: TGTGCCAGCAGTAGCGGGGTGGGAGATACGCAGTATTTT.

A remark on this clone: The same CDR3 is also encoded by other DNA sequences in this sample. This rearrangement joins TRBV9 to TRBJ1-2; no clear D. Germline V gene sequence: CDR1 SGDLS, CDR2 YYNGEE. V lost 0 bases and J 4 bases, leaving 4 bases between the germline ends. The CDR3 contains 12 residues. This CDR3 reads CASSVGSYGYTF. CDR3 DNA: TGTGCCAGCAGCGTAGGGTCCTATGGCTACACCTTC.

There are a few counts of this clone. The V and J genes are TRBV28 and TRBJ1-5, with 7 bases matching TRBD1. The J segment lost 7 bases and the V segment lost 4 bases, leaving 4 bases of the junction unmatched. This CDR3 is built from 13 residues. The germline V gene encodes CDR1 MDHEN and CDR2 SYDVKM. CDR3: CASSSGQTQPQHF. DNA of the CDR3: TGTGCCAGCAGTTCGGGACAGACCCAGCCCCAGCATTTT.

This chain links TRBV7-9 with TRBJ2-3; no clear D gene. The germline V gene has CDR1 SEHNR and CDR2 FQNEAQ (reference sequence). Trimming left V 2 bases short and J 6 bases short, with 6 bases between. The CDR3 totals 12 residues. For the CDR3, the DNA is TGTGCCAGCAGCTTATTTCTGGATACGCAGTATTTT. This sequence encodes CASSLFLDTQYF.

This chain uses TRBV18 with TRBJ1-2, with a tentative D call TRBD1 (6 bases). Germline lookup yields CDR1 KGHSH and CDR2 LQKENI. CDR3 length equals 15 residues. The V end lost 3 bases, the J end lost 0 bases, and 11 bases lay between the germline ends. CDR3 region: CASSPTGATNYGYTF. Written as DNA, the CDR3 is TGTGCCAGCTCACCGACAGGAGCCACTAACTATGGCTACACCTTC.

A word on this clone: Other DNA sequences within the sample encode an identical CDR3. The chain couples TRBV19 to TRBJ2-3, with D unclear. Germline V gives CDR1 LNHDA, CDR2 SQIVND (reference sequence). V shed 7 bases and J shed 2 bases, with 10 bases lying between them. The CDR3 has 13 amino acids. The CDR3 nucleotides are TGTGCCAGTATGGGCCCGAACACAGATACGCAGTATTTT. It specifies CASMGPNTDTQYF.

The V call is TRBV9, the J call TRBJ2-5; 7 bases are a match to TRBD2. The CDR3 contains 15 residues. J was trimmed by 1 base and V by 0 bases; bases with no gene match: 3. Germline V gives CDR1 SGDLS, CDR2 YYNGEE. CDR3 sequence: CASSVGGGGQETQYF. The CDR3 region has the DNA TGTGCCAGCAGCGTAGGTGGGGGGGGCCAAGAGACCCAGTACTTC.

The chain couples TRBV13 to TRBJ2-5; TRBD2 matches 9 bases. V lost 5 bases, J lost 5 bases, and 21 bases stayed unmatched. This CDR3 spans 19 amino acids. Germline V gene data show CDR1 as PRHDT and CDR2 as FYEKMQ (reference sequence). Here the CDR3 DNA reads TGTGCCAGCAGCCTAAGCCCGAGACTAGCGGAGGAGGGAACGGAGACCCAGTACTTC. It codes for CASSLSPRLAEEGTETQYF.

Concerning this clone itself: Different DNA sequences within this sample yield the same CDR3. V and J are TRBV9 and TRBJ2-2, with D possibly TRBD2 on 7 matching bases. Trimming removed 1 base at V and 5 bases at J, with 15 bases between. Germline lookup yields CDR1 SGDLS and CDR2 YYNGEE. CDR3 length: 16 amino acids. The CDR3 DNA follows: TGTGCCAGCAGCGTACTTGCGGGGGCGGTTACCGGGGAGCTGTTTTTT. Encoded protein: CASSVLAGAVTGELFF. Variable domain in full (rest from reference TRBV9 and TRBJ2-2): DSGVTQTPKHLITATGQRVTLRCSPRSGDLSVYWYQQSLDQGLQFLIQYYNGEERAKGNILERFSAQQFPDLHSELNLSSLELGDSALYFCASSVLAGAVTGELFFGEGSRLTVL.

The CDR3 loop is CASSEMVVGEKLFF. CDR3 coding DNA: TGTGCCAGCAGTGAAATGGTAGTAGGTGAAAAACTGTTTTTT. The rearrangement uses TRBV6-1 and TRBJ1-4; the D is unclear. The CDR3 has 14 residues. V lost 2 bases to trimming and J lost 7 bases, with 11 bases between them. CDR1 and CDR2 from the germline V gene are MNHNS and SASEGT.

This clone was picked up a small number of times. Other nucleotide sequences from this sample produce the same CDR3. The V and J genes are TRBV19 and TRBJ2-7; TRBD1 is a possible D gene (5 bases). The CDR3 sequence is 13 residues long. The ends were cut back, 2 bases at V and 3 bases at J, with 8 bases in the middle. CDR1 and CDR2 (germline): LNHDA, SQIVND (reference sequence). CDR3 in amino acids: CASSIQGGYEQYF. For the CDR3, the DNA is TGTGCCAGTAGTATACAGGGCGGCTACGAGCAGTACTTC.

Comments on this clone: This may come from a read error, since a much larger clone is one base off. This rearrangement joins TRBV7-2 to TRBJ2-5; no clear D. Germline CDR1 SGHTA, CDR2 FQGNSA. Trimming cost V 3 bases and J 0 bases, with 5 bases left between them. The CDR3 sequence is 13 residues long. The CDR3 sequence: CASSLGNQETQYF. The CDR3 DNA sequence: TGTGCCAGCAGCTTGGGCAACCAAGAGACCCAGTACTTC.

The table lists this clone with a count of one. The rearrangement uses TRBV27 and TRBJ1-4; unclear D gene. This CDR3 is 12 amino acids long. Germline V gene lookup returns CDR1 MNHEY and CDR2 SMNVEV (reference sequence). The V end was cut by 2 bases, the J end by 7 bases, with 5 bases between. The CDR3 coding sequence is TGTGCCAGCAGTTTACTGGGTGAAAAACTGTTTTTT. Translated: CASSLLGEKLFF.